This entry concerns a single T cell receptor beta chain. This clone was seen only once. Its antigen is unknown. Nothing much larger sits one base from this clone, and base qualities are not available. The data are from a study of cytomegalovirus exposure and HLA in healthy donors (dated by TCRdb to 2016 to 2017). Describing the broader study: An earlier analysis of approximately 600 of the donors reported 250 to 350 Gb of sequence data and around 110 million unique TCR beta sequences from roughly 200 million T cells. The genetic ancestry cluster associated with self-reported Caucasian donors included approximately 85% of the roughly 400 genotyped donors. The T cell repertoires of several hundred subjects were profiled by immunosequencing and related to cytomegalovirus serostatus. Rather than drawing on any new phenotypic data, the later analysis identified candidate immune exposures from TCR beta sequences and the way those sequences occurred across donors. Across some 400 genotyped donors of the cohort, an average of about 200,000 unique TCR beta nucleotide sequences per donor were sequenced, and approximately 19% of those sequences were non-productive. An early release that covered approximately 600 HLA-typed donors contained around 330 gigabases of sequencing data and some 87 million unique TCR sequences. The study aimed to test whether cataloging public T cell receptors could reveal signatures of past pathogen exposure. To study patterns of TCR occurrence, a later analysis re-analyzed previously published TCR beta repertoires from around 660 donors and added high-resolution HLA genotyping. All discovery cohort repertoires had been generated on a single sequencing platform. Donor age, sex, ethnicity and CMV serostatus were collected together with the repertoire data. To predict cytomegalovirus infection status, the study combined high-throughput TCR immunosequencing, statistical association of individual TCRs with disease status, and machine learning. Class I and class II HLA loci were covered by the typing at four-digit resolution. An earlier analysis of approximately 630 of the donors applied high-throughput TCR beta sequencing to assess whether each TCR beta V gene segment acted as functional or pseudogenic. Typing coverage varied by locus: about 620-640 donors for A, B, C, DRB1 and DQB1; 500 to 550 for DQA1; about 590 for DPA1; 450 to 480 for DPB1. A later genetic analysis used genome-wide SNP genotypes for about 60% of the roughly 700 donors, treating that subset as a discovery cohort. Because of strong linkage in the cohort, five DR-DQ haplotypes were treated as single units for association and clustering. Besides the first cohort of hundreds of subjects, a separate validation cohort made up of 95 to 150 different subjects was used.

What the study reported, not specific to this receptor: Most TCR sequences were observed very rarely across donors, whereas some public TCRs were present in many individuals. The 87-base-pair reads could not distinguish some IMGT-functional V segments, including TRBV6-2 and TRBV6-3, so those segments were excluded. Correlated functional status among segregating V segments might be attributable to linkage disequilibrium, but an unknown experimental factor could not be ruled out. Assigning TCR associations to individual alleles was difficult when HLA alleles, especially DR and DQ, strongly co-occurred. In an earlier analysis of some 540 of the donors, most TCR beta V segments appeared in productive rearrangements about 87% or about 30% of the time, broadly matching IMGT annotations. According to a later analysis, parvovirus B19, influenza, CMV and Epstein-Barr virus appeared linked to several top co-occurrence clusters. Only TCR beta chains were sequenced in this cohort, and the absence of alpha or paired-chain data limited detectable features. In a later analysis, most CMV-associated TCR beta chains were found to appear HLA-restricted, with HLA associations seemingly driven largely by CMV exposure. For the cohort, immune exposure information was limited to CMV serostatus. According to a later genetic analysis, donors in an Asian-associated ancestry cluster had fewer N-insertions in productive TCRs than the approximately 670-donor mean. It was suggested by the authors that the approach could potentially be generalized to other disease states and immunological phenotypes. Sequencing depth was assumed to be roughly uniform across donors in the presence/absence analyses, though that assumption may not hold. An association between a missense DCLRE1C variant and V-gene and J-gene trimming of TCR beta chains was found in a later genetic analysis and replicated in an independent cohort. The study gave a list of 150 to 200 TCR beta chains associated with cytomegalovirus. In a later analysis, TCR association rates were found to vary across HLA loci, with the most associated TCRs seen for DRB1 alleles and the fewest for HLA-C alleles. Because counts were too low, 15 to 20 rarely observed V segments, including chromosome 9 orphons, were excluded from the earlier analysis of some 540 of the donors. In vitro tests confirmed that a few of the cytomegalovirus-associated TCR beta chains recognize cytomegalovirus antigens. A later analysis associated 16,951 TCR beta sequences with specific HLA alleles at a false discovery rate of 0.05. A further reported finding was that TCR beta sequences accurately predicted the HLA-A and HLA-B alleles for most subjects in the first cohort. A cluster of highly shared sequence variants was judged likely to represent a technical artifact of the sequencing pipeline. The classifier was reported to diagnose cytomegalovirus status with high specificity and sensitivity in both the original and validation cohorts. Compared with equally common non-associated chains, HLA-associated TCR beta chains in a later analysis were more clonally expanded and had lower generation probabilities. Because HLA typing was missing for some donors at each locus, association tests included only the typed subset.

The CDR3 goes from the cysteine to the phenylalanine over 15 residues. Only the CDR3 DNA is retained, 45 bases long and in frame from the first base. V and J lose 5 bases and 4 bases, and a span of 15 bases separates them. In the germline V gene, CDR1 corresponds to SGHVS and CDR2 to FQNEAQ. Library construction relied on the immunoSEQ multiplex PCR assay. For the multiplex PCR, a mixture combining 60 forward primers for TCR Vbeta segments and 13 reverse primers for TCR Jbeta segments was used. A multiplex PCR assay on genomic DNA amplified the CDR3 region of rearranged TCR beta genes. The amplified TCR beta libraries were sequenced on the Illumina HiSeq System as 87-base-pair reads. The original methods were these. A later analysis tallied 75 million to 95 million unique TCR beta chains across the roughly 610 repertoires, and approximately 11 million of those chains were shared by two or more donors. A nearest-neighbor algorithm error-corrected the raw reads and collapsed the reads into unique sequences, merging closely related sequences to remove PCR and sequencing errors. V, D and J gene segments were assigned by aligning CDR3 sequences to IMGT reference sequences. For a sequence to be retained, at least a six-nucleotide match to both a V gene segment and a J gene segment was required. A rearrangement was called productive if the CDR3 had no stop codons and remained in frame with V and J, and every other rearrangement was called non-productive. Following IMGT convention, CDR3 was defined as the stretch from the second conserved V-encoded cysteine to the conserved J-encoded phenylalanine. The earlier analysis of about 590 of the donors excluded sequences that lacked an unambiguous match to a single V gene segment. An earlier analysis of under 750 of the donors called V segments functional above 56.7% productive rearrangements and segregating when the between-donor standard deviation exceeded 5%. A statistical classification framework was built for diagnosing cytomegalovirus status from the catalog of TCR beta chain sequences. A later analysis assigned V and J genes by comparing TCR nucleotide sequences with IMGT/GENE-DB human TR gene sequences. The TCRdist pipeline was used in a later analysis to assign CDR3 sequences and most-parsimonious VDJ recombination scenarios. In a later analysis, each TCR beta chain was defined by its CDR3 amino acid sequence together with its V-gene family, and reads without a unique V-gene family were excluded. In a later analysis, 500 to 700 highly shared, low-generation-probability nucleotide sequences were removed to address suspected cross-contamination and a sequencing artifact. A later analysis calculated a clonal expansion index for each public chain from normalized within-repertoire ranks of inferred template counts. In a later analysis, generation probabilities were computed using a VDJ recombination model fitted to out-of-frame rearrangements, and the results were checked against IGoR. In a later analysis, TCR-TCR, TCR-HLA and TCR-CMV co-occurrence was scored with hypergeometric tests, and a repertoire-size bias correction was applied to TCR pairs. A later analysis estimated false discovery rates by permuting HLA or CMV assignments 20 times. A later analysis grouped co-occurring TCRs with DBSCAN, adding TCRdist sequence similarity when clustering within HLA-allele-positive subsets. Repertoires with fewer than 30,000 or more than 120,000 public chains, plus five repertoires with anomalous nucleotide sharing, were excluded from co-occurrence clustering. The clones in this table, taken by TCRdb from immuneACCESS, are in-frame only. Not every clone is retained; where verified, under half of the shortfall comes from an unresolved V gene, and the cause of the rest is unknown. Clone size and V and J calls were adopted from that table, with D and trimming inferred from the DNA. The sample table lists about 170,000 clones, 70% to 90% of them with a count of one. The ten largest clones capture more than 2% of the sample.

The cohort consisted of 650 to 700 healthy bone marrow donors. At the time of sampling, all cohort members were nominally healthy, though unrecorded immune exposures were likely present. The donor was CMV seropositive and belonged to the group of about 290 seropositive cohort members. Each donor provided a peripheral blood sample, and peripheral blood mononuclear cells were used for TCR beta sequencing. The Qiagen DNeasy Blood Extraction Kit was used to extract genomic DNA from the blood cell samples. The sequence was collected from a man aged 18-30 years in good health and CMV-seropositive. Sequencing input: PBMCs. Here the chain combines TRBV7-8 and TRBJ2-1; a tentative D call is TRBD1 (6 bases match). The nucleotides read TGTGCCAGCAGCCATCTGGGACACGATTACAATGAGCAGTTCTTC. This gives the protein CASSHLGHDYNEQFF.